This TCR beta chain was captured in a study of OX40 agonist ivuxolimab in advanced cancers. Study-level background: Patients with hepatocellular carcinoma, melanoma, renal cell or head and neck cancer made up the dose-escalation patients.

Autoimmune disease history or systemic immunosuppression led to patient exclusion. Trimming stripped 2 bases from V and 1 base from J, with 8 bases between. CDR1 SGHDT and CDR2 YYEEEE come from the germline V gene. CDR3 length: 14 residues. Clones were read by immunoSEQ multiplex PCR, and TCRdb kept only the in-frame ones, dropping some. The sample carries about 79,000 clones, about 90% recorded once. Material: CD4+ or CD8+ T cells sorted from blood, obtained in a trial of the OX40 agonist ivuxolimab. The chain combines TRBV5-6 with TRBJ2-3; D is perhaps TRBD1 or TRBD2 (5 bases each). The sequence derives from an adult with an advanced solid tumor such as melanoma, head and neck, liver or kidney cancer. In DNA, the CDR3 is TGTGCCAGCAGCTTTCAGGGAGGCACAGATACGCAGTATTTT. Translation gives CASSFQGGTDTQYF. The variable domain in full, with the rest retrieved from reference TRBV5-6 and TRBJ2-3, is DAGVTQSPTHLIKTRGQQVTLRCSPKSGHDTVSWYQQALGQGPQFIFQYYEEEERQRGNFPDRFSGHQFPNYSSELNVNALLLGDSALYLCASSFQGGTDTQYFGPGTRLTVL.